This T cell receptor (beta chain) was obtained from a study of blood T cell repertoires in COVID-19. At the level of the study: COVID-19 samples from acute and convalescent phases originated in the United States, Italy and Spain.

Per the study methods: Reference gene primer amplification in the assay estimated nucleated cell counts. Clones were read by immunoSEQ multiplex PCR, and TCRdb kept only the in-frame ones, dropping some. That table furnishes V, J and clone size, whereas the DNA furnished D and trimming. The sample consists of about 83,000 clones, 88% of them appearing once. CDR1 is SGHRS, CDR2 YFSETQ, per germline. This CDR3 has 15 residues. Trimming cost V 4 bases and J 0 bases; bases outside gene matches: 4. This TCR was sampled from a human donor in a cohort sampled during active COVID-19. Specimen: peripheral blood. This sequence joins TRBV5-1 and TRBJ2-3; 8 nucleotides agree with TRBD1. The CDR3 nucleotides are TGCGCCAGCAGCGGGGGGACAGGAAGCACAGATACGCAGTATTTT. Its translation: CASSGGTGSTDTQYF.